This entry lists 23 T cell receptor beta chains sequenced from one sample in a study of T cells in Graves' hyperthyroidism and ophthalmopathy. Amplified regions were TCR beta CDR3 sequences from RNA transcripts. Initially, a first-round RT-PCR of the TCR CDR3 employed the HTBI primer set. TCRdb reanalysed the multiplex PCR reads using MiXCR and keeps one entry per CDR3 protein. This repertoire shows hundreds of thousands of distinct CDR3 sequences, less than 30% found once; its top ten account for 20% to 30%. The specimen sequenced was blood. All receptors come from a man aged 40-55 years with Graves' hyperthyroidism that later progressed to Graves' ophthalmopathy.

This clonotype has ten or more counts. The chain has TRBV6-1 and TRBJ1-1; tentative D call: TRBD1 (5 bases). This CDR3 spans 13 amino acids. Germline loops: CDR1 MNHNS, CDR2 SASEGT. The V end lost 6 bases, the J end lost 0 bases, and 8 bases lay between the germline ends. The CDR3 loop is CASRGVLNTEAFF. As DNA, the CDR3 is TGTGCCAGCAGAGGGGTCCTGAACACTGAAGCTTTCTTT.

Ten or more counts support this clonotype. The CDR3 sequence: CASSKDNSYNSPLHF. For the CDR3, the DNA is TGTGCCAGCAGTAAGGACAACTCCTATAATTCACCCCTCCACTTT. The chain is built from TRBV6-1 and TRBJ1-6, with D possibly TRBD1 on 5 matching bases. The V and J ends lost 5 bases and 0 bases respectively, with 8 bases between them. CDR1 and CDR2 (germline): MNHNS, SASEGT. The CDR3 contains 15 residues.

In its sample, this clonotype was seen many times. This chain uses TRBV6-1 with TRBJ1-5; 7 nucleotides match TRBD1. V trimming: 8 bases; J trimming: 4 bases; junction bases outside the gene matches: 11. CDR3 length: 15 amino acids. CDR1 is MNHNS and CDR2 is SASEGT in the germline V gene. The CDR3 nucleotides read TGTGCCAGCTATGGGACAGAAAAGCGGAATCAGCCCCAGCATTTT. It specifies CASYGTEKRNQPQHF.

This clonotype was counted at least ten times. This chain uses TRBV6-1 with TRBJ2-2; TRBD1 matches at 8 bases. CDR3 length: 14 amino acids. CDR1 and CDR2 from the germline V gene are MNHNS and SASEGT. Germline trimming cut 6 bases from V and 5 bases from J; bases unmatched to any gene: 5. The CDR3, as DNA: TGTGCCAGCAGACAACAGGGGGTAACCGGGGAGCTGTTTTTT. It is translated as CASRQQGVTGELFF.

In this sample, this clonotype turned up many times. The chain has TRBV12-3 or TRBV12-4 and TRBJ1-1; TRBD1 might be the D (5 bases). The ends were cut back, 3 bases at V and 0 bases at J, with 8 bases in the middle. The CDR3 has 14 amino acids. CDR3 bases: TGTGCCAGCAGTTTTGAGGGGTTGAACACTGAAGCTTTCTTT. Protein product: CASSFEGLNTEAFF.

The chain joins TRBV20-1 to TRBJ2-7; TRBD1 matches 7 bases. The CDR3 has 13 amino acids. Germline CDR1 reads DFQATT; CDR2 reads SNEGSKA (reference sequence). V lost 6 bases, J lost 2 bases, and 7 bases stayed unmatched. This CDR3 reads CSASPRGTYEQYF. CDR3 coding DNA: TGCAGTGCCAGCCCCAGGGGGACCTACGAGCAGTACTTC.

This clonotype was observed at least ten times. The CDR3: CASSARGGGTQYF. DNA for the CDR3: TGTGCCAGCAGTGCGCGGGGGGGAGGGACCCAGTACTTC. The genes are TRBV25-1 and TRBJ2-5, with 9 bases lining up with TRBD2. This CDR3 has 13 residues. CDR1 is MGHDK, CDR2 SYGVNS, per germline. J lost 7 bases, V lost 4 bases, and 4 bases had no gene match.

For this clonotype: A much larger clone lies a single base off, so this may be a read error. The genes are TRBV24-1 and TRBJ2-2, with TRBD1 identical over 7 bases. Germline V gene lookup returns CDR1 KGHDR and CDR2 SFDVKD. This CDR3 comprises 16 residues. CDR3 sequence reads: CDTRDRPGMNTGELFF. In DNA, the CDR3 is TGTGACACCAGGGACAGACCGGGAATGAACACCGGGGAGCTGTTTTTT.

This clonotype was counted ten times or more. V and J are TRBV6-1 and TRBJ1-2; weak D call: TRBD1 (5 bases). The CDR3 loop spans 14 amino acids. Per the germline V gene, CDR1 is MNHNS and CDR2 is SASEGT. Trimming cost V 6 bases and J 2 bases, with 13 bases left between them. This chain's CDR3 is CASREIRGNYGYTF. CDR3 nucleotides: TGTGCCAGCAGAGAGATCCGGGGGAACTATGGCTACACCTTC.

This sequence joins TRBV2 and TRBJ1-4; tentatively, D is TRBD1 (5 bases). The CDR3 contains 17 residues. The germline V gene has CDR1 SNHLY and CDR2 FYNNEI. V was clipped by 7 bases and J by 3 bases, with 21 bases between them. This CDR3 reads CASTGRPGGGSNEKLFF. CDR3 bases: TGTGCCAGCACAGGCAGACCGGGGGGTGGTTCTAATGAAAAACTGTTTTTT.

There are many counts of this clonotype. The rearrangement uses TRBV29-1 and TRBJ1-2; 8 bases match TRBD1. V shed 4 bases and J 6 bases; nucleotides not matched to a gene: 4. Germline V lookup: CDR1 SQVTM, CDR2 ANQGSEA. CDR3 length equals 12 residues. For the CDR3, the DNA is TGCAGCGTTGGGGACAGGCCTAATGGCTACACCTTC. This sequence encodes CSVGDRPNGYTF. The entire variable domain, with the rest obtained from reference TRBV29-1 and TRBJ1-2, is as follows: SAVISQKPSRDICQRGTSLTIQCQVDSQVTMMFWYRQQPGQSLTLIATANQGSEATYESGFVIDKFPISRPNLTFSTLTVSNMSPEDSSIYLCSVGDRPNGYTFGSGTRLTVV.

This clonotype was recorded at least ten times. V and J are TRBV30 and TRBJ1-5; no reliable D call. Trimming stripped 0 bases from V and 3 bases from J, with 15 bases between. The CDR3 is made up of 16 amino acids. The germline V gene encodes CDR1 GTSNPN and CDR2 SVGIG (reference sequence). Here the CDR3 reads CAWSVRLAETNQPQHF. CDR3 in DNA: TGTGCCTGGAGTGTACGCTTGGCAGAGACCAATCAGCCCCAGCATTTT.

This clonotype has ten or more counts. The chain has TRBV30 and TRBJ1-2, with D perhaps TRBD1 (6 bases). Germline CDR1 reads GTSNPN; CDR2 reads SVGIG (reference sequence). Trimming took 4 bases from V and 8 from J, leaving 20 bases between them. CDR3 length equals 14 residues. This CDR3 is CAWIPAGGLGGYTF. CDR3 nucleotide sequence: TGTGCCTGGATCCCTGCCGGGGGCTTGGGCGGCTACACCTTC.

There are many counts of this clonotype. V and J are TRBV19 and TRBJ2-7; D perhaps matches TRBD2 (5 bases). The CDR3 consists of 13 residues. The germline V gene encodes CDR1 LNHDA and CDR2 SQIVND (reference sequence). V shed 5 bases and J shed 3 bases, with 11 bases lying between them. CDR3 protein: CASSSRTSYEQYF. The DNA of the CDR3 is TGTGCCAGTAGTTCCCGAACTAGCTACGAGCAGTACTTC.

This clonotype was seen many times. The chain recombines TRBV29-1 with TRBJ1-1; tentatively, D is TRBD1 (6 bases). The CDR3 contains 12 residues. Germline loops: CDR1 SQVTM, CDR2 ANQGSEA. V shed 6 bases and J shed 11 bases, with 19 bases lying between them. Here the CDR3 DNA reads TGCAGCGTACCTACCGCAGGGGACACGGCTTTCTTT. Amino acid sequence: CSVPTAGDTAFF. The full variable domain, rest sourced from reference TRBV29-1 and TRBJ1-1, is SAVISQKPSRDICQRGTSLTIQCQVDSQVTMMFWYRQQPGQSLTLIATANQGSEATYESGFVIDKFPISRPNLTFSTLTVSNMSPEDSSIYLCSVPTAGDTAFFGQGTRLTVV.

This clonotype was recorded many times. The chain has TRBV2 and TRBJ1-2; D may be TRBD1 (6 bases). The length of the CDR3 is 14 residues. With 2 bases removed from V and 4 bases from J, the gap between germline ends came to 11 bases. Per germline, CDR1 SNHLY and CDR2 FYNNEI. The CDR3 DNA sequence: TGTGCCAGCAGTGAAACCCGGGACACCTATGGCTACACCTTC. Residues: CASSETRDTYGYTF.

Ten or more counts support this clonotype. The chain links TRBV2 to TRBJ2-7; 10 bases line up with TRBD2. Germline V gene lookup returns CDR1 SNHLY and CDR2 FYNNEI. The trim removed 6 bases at V and 2 bases at J, leaving 7 bases unmatched. The CDR3 runs to 15 residues. The CDR3 protein is CASRGLGLAAYEQYF. Written as DNA, the CDR3 is TGTGCCAGCAGGGGGCTTGGACTAGCGGCCTACGAGCAGTACTTC.

This clonotype was picked up many times. The chain joins TRBV11-2 to TRBJ2-7; perhaps D is TRBD1 or TRBD2 (5 bases each). The CDR3 is 14 amino acids. Germline V lookup: CDR1 SGHAT, CDR2 FQNNGV. Trimming took off 3 bases at V and 4 bases at J, with 13 bases between the two ends. CDR3 loop: CASSLAYGAYEQYF. The CDR3 coding sequence is TGTGCCAGCAGCTTGGCGTACGGGGCTTACGAGCAGTACTTC.

This clonotype was observed at least ten times. The V gene is TRBV20-1, the J gene TRBJ1-2; D call uncertain. CDR1 is DFQATT, CDR2 SNEGSKA, per germline (reference sequence). This CDR3 is built from 13 residues. The V gene lost 3 bases and the J gene lost 4 bases, with 12 bases spanning the gap. In DNA, the CDR3 is TGCAGTGCTAGTTTGGCGTTTGGCTATGGCTACACCTTC. This gives the protein CSASLAFGYGYTF.

This clonotype was picked up many times. The chain uses TRBV19 and TRBJ1-5; D not resolved. V dropped 4 bases and J dropped 0 bases, with 1 base sitting between them. This CDR3 is built from 12 residues. Germline V gene lookup returns CDR1 LNHDA and CDR2 SQIVND (reference sequence). CDR3 loop: CASSNSNQPQHF. The CDR3 DNA reads TGTGCCAGTAGTAATAGCAATCAGCCCCAGCATTTT.

The J gene is TRBJ1-2, the V gene TRBV12-3 or TRBV12-4, with a possible D match to TRBD1 (6 bases). The CDR3 contains 16 residues. Between the trimmed V and J ends, which lost 1 base and 4 bases, there was a span of 16 bases. As DNA, the CDR3 is TGTGCCAGCAGTTTAGGGACAGTCCCCCTGGGCTATGGCTACACCTTC. This translates into CASSLGTVPLGYGYTF.

This clonotype showed up just a few times. The V gene is TRBV6-1, the J gene TRBJ2-7; D might be TRBD2 (5 bases). V shed 8 bases and J shed 4 bases, with 15 bases lying between them. The CDR3 extends over 13 amino acids. The germline gives CDR1 MNHNS, CDR2 SASEGT. CDR3 coding DNA: TGTGCCAGCGACGAGTGGGGAGAATACGAGCAGTACTTC. Its protein product is CASDEWGEYEQYF.

This clonotype was recorded at least ten times. V and J are TRBV28 and TRBJ2-7, with D possibly matching TRBD1 (6 bases). The CDR3 is 14 amino acids. Germline V gene data show CDR1 as MDHEN and CDR2 as SYDVKM. Trimming took 6 bases from V and 4 from J, leaving 16 bases between them. The CDR3 protein is CASSLSGQTYEQYF. CDR3 nucleotides: TGTGCCAGCAGCTTGTCAGGACAGACGTACGAGCAGTACTTC.